Below, one T cell receptor (beta chain) is given with its context. The antigen is not known. The source of the sample is a study of graft-versus-host responses after intestinal transplantation. Study findings and constraints: Investigators detected GvH clones in recipient marrow, with some emerging earlier in ileum or blood. High graft-versus-host to host-versus-graft clonal ratios were seen in allografts of patients with graft-donor T cell macrochimerism.

This table comes from immunoSEQ multiplex PCR, and its TCRdb copy is limited to in-frame clones, with some not included. This table holds over 80,000 clones, 80% to 95% found once. The V gene's germline CDR1 is MGHRA and CDR2 YSYEKL. CDR3 length: 15 amino acids. The V and J ends lost 0 bases and 5 bases respectively, with 10 bases between them. The sequence was obtained from a human donor who was the organ donor for an intestinal transplant. The chain recombines TRBV4-1 with TRBJ1-4; a weak D match, TRBD1 (6 bases). Sequenced material: unstimulated CD8+ T cells sorted from spleen or lymph node cells, taken before transplant. As DNA, the CDR3 is TGCGCCAGCAGCCAAGAAATAGGACAGAATGAAAAACTGTTTTTT. Amino acids: CASSQEIGQNEKLFF.